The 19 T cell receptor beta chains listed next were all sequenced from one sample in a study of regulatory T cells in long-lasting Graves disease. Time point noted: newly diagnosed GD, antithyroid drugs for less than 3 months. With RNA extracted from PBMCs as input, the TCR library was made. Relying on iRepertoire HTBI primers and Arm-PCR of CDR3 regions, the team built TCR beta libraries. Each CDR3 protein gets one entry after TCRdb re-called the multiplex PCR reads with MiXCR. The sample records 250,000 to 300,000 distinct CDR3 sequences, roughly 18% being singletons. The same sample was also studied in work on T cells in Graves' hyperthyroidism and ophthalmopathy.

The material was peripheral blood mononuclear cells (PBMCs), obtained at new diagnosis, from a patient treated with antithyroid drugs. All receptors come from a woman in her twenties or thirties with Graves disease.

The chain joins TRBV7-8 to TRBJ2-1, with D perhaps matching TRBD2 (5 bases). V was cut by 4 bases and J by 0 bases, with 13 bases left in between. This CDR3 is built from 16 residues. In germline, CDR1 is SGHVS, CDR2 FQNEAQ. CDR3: CASSWNSVSSYNEQFF. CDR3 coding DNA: TGTGCCAGCAGCTGGAATAGCGTTAGCTCCTACAATGAGCAGTTCTTC.

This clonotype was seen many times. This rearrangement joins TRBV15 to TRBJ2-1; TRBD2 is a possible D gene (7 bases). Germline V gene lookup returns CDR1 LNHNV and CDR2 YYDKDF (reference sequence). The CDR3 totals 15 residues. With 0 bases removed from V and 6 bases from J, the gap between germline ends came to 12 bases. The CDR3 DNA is TGTGCCACCAGCAGAGATCGGGGGGCAATCAATGAGCAGTTCTTC. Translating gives CATSRDRGAINEQFF.

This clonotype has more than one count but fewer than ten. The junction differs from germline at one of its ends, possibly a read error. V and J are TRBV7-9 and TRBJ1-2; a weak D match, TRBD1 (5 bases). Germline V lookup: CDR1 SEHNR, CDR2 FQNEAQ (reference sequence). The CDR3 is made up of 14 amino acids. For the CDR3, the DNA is TGTGCCAGCAGCTTAGCAGAGGGGTTCAATGGCTGCACCTTC. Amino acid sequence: CASSLAEGFNGCTF.

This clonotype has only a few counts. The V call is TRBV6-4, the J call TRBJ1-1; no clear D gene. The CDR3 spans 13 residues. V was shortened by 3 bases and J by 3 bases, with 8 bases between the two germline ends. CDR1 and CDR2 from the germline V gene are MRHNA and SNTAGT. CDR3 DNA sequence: TGTGCCAGCAGTGAAAGTAGGGACACTGAAGCTTTCTTT. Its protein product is CASSESRDTEAFF.

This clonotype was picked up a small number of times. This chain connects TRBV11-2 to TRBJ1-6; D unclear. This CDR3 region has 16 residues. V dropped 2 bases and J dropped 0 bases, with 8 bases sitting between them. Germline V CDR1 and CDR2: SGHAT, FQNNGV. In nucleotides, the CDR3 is TGTGCCAGCAGCTTATTCCAGGACTCCTATAATTCACCCCTCCACTTT. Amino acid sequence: CASSLFQDSYNSPLHF.

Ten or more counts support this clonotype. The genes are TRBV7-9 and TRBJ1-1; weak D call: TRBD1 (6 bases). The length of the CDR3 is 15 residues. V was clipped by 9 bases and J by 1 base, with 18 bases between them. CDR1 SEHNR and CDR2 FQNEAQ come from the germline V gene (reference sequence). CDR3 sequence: CASLSDRPTNTEAFF. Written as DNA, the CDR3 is TGTGCCAGTCTATCAGACAGGCCGACGAACACTGAAGCTTTCTTT.

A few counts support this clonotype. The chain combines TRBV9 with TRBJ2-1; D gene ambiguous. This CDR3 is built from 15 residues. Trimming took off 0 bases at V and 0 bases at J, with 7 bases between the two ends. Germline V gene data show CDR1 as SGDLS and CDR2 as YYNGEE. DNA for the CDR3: TGTGCCAGCAGCGTAGTTGTGGGCTCCTACAATGAGCAGTTCTTC. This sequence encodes CASSVVVGSYNEQFF.

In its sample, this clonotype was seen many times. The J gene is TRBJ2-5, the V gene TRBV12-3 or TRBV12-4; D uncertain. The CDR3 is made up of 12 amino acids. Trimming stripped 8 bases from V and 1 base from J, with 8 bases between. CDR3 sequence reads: CASGDFQETQYF. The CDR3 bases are TGTGCCAGCGGGGATTTCCAAGAGACCCAGTACTTC.

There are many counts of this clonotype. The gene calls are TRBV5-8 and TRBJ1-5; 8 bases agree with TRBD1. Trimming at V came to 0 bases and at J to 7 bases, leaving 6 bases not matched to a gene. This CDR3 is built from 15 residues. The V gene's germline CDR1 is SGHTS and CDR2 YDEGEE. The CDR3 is CASSLGQGALQPQHF. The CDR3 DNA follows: TGTGCCAGCAGCTTGGGCCAGGGGGCCTTACAGCCCCAGCATTTT.

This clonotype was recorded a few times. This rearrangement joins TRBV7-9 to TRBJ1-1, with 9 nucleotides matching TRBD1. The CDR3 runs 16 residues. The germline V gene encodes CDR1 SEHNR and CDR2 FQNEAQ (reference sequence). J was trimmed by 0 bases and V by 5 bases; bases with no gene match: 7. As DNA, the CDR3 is TGTGCCAGCAGCCCAGACACAGGGGGCTTGAACACTGAAGCTTTCTTT. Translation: CASSPDTGGLNTEAFF.

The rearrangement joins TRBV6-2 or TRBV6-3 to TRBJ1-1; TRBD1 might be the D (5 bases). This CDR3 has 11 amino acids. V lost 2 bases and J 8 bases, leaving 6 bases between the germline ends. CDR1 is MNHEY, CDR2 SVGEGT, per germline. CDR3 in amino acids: CASSYGGEAFF. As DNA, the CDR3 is TGTGCCAGCAGTTACGGGGGGGAAGCTTTCTTT.

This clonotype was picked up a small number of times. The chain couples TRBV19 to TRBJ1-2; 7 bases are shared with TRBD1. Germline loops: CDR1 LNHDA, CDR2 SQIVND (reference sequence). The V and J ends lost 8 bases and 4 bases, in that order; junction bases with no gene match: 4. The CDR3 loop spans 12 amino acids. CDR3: CASRTGIYGYTF. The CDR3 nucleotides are TGTGCCAGTCGGACAGGAATCTATGGCTACACCTTC.

CDR3 sequence reads: CASSLVGGHNYGYTF. As DNA, the CDR3 is TGTGCCAGCAGTTTAGTGGGGGGGCATAACTATGGCTACACCTTC. The V and J genes are TRBV12-3 or TRBV12-4 and TRBJ1-2; possible D gene TRBD1, 6 bases. This CDR3 is built from 15 residues. V was cut by 1 base and J by 1 base, with 10 bases left in between.

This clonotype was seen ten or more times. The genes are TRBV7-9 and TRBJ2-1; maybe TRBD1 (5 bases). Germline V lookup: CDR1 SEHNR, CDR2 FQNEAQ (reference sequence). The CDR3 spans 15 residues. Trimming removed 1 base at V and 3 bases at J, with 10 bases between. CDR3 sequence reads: CASSLVITGYNEQFF. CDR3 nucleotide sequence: TGTGCCAGCAGCTTAGTGATAACAGGCTACAATGAGCAGTTCTTC.

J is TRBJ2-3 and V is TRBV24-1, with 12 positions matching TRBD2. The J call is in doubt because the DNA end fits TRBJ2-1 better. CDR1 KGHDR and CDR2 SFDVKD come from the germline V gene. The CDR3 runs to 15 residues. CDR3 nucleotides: TGTGCCACCAGTGTCCGGACTAGCGGGGTATATGAGCAGTTCTTC. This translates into CATSVRTSGVYEQFF.

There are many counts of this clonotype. The CDR3 protein is CASSYGHRGELFF. In nucleotides, the CDR3 is TGTGCCAGCAGTTACGGGCACCGAGGGGAACTGTTTTTT. The chain combines TRBV6-5 with TRBJ1-4; TRBD1 is a possible D gene (5 bases). This CDR3 is 13 amino acids long. Germline lookup yields CDR1 MNHEY and CDR2 SVGAGI. V lost 2 bases and J lost 12, with 13 bases in between.

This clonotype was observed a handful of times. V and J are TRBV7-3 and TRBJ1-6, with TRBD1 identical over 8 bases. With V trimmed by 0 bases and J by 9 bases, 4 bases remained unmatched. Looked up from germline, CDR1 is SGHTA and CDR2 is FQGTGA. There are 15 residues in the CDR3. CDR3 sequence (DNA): TGTGCCAGCAGCTTAACGCAGGGGGCAATTTCACCCCTCCACTTT. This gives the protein CASSLTQGAISPLHF. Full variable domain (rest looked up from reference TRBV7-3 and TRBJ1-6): GAGVSQTPSNKVTEKGKYVELRCDPISGHTALYWYRQSLGQGPEFLIYFQGTGAADDSGLPNDRFFAVRPEGSVSTLKIQRTERGDSAVYLCASSLTQGAISPLHFGNGTRLTVT.

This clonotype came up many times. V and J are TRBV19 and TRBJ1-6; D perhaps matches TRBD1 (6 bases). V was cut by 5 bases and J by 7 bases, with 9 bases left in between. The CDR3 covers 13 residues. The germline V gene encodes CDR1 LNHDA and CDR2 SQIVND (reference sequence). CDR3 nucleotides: TGTGCCAGTAGTCTCGGACAGAATTCACCCCTCCACTTT. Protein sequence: CASSLGQNSPLHF.

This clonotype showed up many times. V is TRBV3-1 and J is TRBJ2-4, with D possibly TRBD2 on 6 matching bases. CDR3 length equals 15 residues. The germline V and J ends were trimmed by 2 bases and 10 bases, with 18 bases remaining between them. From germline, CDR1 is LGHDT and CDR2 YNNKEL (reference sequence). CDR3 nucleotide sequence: TGTGCCAGCAGCCAAAACGCCGGGGGTTGGGAGATTCAGTACTTC. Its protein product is CASSQNAGGWEIQYF.